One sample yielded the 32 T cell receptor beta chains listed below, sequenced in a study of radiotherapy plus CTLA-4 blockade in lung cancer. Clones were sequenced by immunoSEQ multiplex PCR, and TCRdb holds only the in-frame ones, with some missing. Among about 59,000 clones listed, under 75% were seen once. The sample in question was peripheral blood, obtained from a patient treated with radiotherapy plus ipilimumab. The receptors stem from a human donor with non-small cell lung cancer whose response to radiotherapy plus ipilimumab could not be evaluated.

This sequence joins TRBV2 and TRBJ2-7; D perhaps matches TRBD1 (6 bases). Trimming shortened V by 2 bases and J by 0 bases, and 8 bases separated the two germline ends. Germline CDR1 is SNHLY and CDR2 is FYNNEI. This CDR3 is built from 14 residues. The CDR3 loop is CASSESRGSYEQYF. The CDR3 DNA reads TGTGCCAGCAGTGAATCCAGGGGCTCCTACGAGCAGTACTTC.

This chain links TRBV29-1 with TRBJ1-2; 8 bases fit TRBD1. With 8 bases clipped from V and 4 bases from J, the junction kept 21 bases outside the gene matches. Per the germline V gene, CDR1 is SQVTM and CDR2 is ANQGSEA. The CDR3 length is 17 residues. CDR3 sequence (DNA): TGCAGCTTCTCCCTTAGTGTCGGAACAGGGGGAGTCTATGGCTACACCTTC. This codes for CSFSLSVGTGGVYGYTF.

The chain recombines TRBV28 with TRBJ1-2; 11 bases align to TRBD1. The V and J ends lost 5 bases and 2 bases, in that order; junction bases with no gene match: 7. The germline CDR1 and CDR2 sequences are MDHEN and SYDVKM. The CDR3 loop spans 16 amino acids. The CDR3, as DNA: TGTGCCAGCAGTCCGCGGACAGGGGGCCTAAACTATGGCTACACCTTC. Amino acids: CASSPRTGGLNYGYTF.

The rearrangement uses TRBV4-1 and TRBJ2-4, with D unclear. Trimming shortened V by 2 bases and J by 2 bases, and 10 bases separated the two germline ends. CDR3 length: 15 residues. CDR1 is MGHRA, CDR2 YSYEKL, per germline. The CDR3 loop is CASSQLNLPKNIQYF. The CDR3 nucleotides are TGCGCCAGCAGCCAACTAAACCTGCCCAAAAACATTCAGTACTTC.

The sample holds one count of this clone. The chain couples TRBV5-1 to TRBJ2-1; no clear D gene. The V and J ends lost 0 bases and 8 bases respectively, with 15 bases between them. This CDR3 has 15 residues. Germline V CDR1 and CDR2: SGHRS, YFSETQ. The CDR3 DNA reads TGCGCCAGCAGCTTGGACTCCCCCATGGTTGATGAGCAGTTCTTC. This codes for CASSLDSPMVDEQFF.

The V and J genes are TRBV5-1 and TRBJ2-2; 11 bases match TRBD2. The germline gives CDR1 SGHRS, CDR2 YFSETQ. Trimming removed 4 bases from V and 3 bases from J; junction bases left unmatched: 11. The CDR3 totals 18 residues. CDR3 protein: CASSGTTSGVTHTGELFF. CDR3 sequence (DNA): TGCGCCAGCAGCGGAACGACTAGCGGGGTTACCCACACCGGGGAGCTGTTTTTT.

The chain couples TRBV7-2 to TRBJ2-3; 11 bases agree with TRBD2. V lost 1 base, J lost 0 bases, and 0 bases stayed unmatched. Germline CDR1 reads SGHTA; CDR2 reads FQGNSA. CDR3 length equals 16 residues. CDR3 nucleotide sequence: TGTGCCAGCAGCTTAGGACTAGCGGGAAGCACAGATACGCAGTATTTT. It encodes CASSLGLAGSTDTQYF.

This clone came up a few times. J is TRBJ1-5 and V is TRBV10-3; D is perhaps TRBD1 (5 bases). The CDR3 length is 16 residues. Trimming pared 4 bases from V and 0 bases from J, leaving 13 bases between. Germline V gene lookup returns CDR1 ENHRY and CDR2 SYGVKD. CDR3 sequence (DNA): TGTGCCATCAGTGCGGGTAGCAGGGATAGCAATCAGCCCCAGCATTTT. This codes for CAISAGSRDSNQPQHF.

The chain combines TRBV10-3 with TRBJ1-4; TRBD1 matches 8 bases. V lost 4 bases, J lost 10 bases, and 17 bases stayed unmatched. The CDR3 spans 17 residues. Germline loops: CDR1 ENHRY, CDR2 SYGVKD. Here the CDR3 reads CAISGWTGKRVFVKLFF. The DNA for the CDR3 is TGTGCCATCAGTGGATGGACAGGGAAGCGGGTTTTTGTAAAACTGTTTTTT.

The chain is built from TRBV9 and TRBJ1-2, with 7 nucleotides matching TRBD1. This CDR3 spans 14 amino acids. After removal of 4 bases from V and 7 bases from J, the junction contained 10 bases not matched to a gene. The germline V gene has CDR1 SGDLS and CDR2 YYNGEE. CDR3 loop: CASSQPTGRGGYTF. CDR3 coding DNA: TGTGCCAGCAGCCAACCGACAGGGCGGGGTGGCTACACCTTC. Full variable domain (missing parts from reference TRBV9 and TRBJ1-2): DSGVTQTPKHLITATGQRVTLRCSPRSGDLSVYWYQQSLDQGLQFLIQYYNGEERAKGNILERFSAQQFPDLHSELNLSSLELGDSALYFCASSQPTGRGGYTFGSGTRLTVV.

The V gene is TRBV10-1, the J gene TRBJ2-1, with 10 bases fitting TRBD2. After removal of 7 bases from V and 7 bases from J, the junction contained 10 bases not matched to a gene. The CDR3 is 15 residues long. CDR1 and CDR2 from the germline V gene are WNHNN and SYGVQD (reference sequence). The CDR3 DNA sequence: TGCGCCAGCACCCCTGGGGCTAGCGGGAGAAATGAGCAGTTCTTC. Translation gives CASTPGASGRNEQFF.

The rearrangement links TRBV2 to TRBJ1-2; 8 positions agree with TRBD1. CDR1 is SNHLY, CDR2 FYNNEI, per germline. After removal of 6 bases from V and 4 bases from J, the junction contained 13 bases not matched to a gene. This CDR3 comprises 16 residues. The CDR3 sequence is CASRGGYRDRRYGYTF. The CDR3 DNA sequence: TGTGCCAGCAGGGGGGGTTACCGGGACAGGCGCTATGGCTACACCTTC.

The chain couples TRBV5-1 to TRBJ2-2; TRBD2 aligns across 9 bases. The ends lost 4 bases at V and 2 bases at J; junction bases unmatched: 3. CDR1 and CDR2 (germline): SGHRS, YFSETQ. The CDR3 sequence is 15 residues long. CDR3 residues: CASSRLAVNTGELFF. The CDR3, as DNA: TGCGCCAGCAGCCGACTAGCGGTAAACACCGGGGAGCTGTTTTTT.

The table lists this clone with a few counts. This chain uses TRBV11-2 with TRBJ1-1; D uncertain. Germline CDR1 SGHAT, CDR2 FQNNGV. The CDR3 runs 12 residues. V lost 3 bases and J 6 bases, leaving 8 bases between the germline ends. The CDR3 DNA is TGTGCCAGCAGCTTTCAGGAATCTGAAGCTTTCTTT. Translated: CASSFQESEAFF.

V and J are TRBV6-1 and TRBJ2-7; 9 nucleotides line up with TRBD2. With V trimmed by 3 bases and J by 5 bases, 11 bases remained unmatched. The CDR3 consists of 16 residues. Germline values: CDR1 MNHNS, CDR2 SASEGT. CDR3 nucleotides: TGTGCCAGCAGTGACCCCCCCGGGACTAGCTTAGACGAGCAGTACTTC. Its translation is CASSDPPGTSLDEQYF.

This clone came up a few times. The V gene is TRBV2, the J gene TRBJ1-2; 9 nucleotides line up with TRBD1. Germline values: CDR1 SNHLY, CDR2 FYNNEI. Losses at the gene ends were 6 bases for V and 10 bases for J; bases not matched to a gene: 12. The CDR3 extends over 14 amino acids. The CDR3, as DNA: TGTGCCAGCAGGGGAGCCAGGACAGGGGCCTTCTACACCTTC. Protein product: CASRGARTGAFYTF.

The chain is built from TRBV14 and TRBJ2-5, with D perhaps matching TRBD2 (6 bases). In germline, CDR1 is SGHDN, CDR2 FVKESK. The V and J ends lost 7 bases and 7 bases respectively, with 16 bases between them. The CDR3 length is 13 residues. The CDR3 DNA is TGTGCCAGCAATAAGCGGGTTGGGGGGACCCAGTACTTC. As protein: CASNKRVGGTQYF.

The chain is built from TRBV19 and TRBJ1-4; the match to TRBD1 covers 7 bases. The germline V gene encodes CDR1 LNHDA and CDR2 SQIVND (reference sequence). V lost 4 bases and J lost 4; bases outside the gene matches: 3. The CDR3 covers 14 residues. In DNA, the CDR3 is TGTGCCAGTAGTAGTGGACAGGATAATGAAAAACTGTTTTTT. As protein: CASSSGQDNEKLFF.

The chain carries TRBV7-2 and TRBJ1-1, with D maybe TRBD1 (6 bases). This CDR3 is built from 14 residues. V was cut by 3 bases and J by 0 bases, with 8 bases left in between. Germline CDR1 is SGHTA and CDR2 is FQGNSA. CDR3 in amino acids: CASSFGQMNTEAFF. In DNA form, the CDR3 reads TGTGCCAGCAGCTTCGGACAGATGAACACTGAAGCTTTCTTT.

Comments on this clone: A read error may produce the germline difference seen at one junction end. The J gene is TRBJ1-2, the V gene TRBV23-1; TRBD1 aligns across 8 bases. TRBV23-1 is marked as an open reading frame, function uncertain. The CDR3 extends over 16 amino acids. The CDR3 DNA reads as TGCGCCAGCGGGCCACTGGACAGGGCGTCTAACTGTGGCTACACCTTC. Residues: CASGPLDRASNCGYTF.

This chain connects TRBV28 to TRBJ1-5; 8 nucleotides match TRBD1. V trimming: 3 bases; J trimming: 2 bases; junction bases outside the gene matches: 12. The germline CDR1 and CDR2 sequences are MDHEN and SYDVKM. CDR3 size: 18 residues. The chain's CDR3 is CASSFGTTGGRGNQPQHF. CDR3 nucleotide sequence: TGTGCCAGCAGTTTTGGCACTACAGGGGGTAGGGGCAATCAGCCCCAGCATTTT.

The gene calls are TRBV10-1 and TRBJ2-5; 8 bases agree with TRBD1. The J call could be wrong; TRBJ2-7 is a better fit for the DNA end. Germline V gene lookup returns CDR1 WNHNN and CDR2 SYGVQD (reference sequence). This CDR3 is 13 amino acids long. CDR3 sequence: CASSGRGPYEQYF. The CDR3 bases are TGCGCCAGCAGCGGCAGGGGGCCCTACGAGCAGTACTTC.

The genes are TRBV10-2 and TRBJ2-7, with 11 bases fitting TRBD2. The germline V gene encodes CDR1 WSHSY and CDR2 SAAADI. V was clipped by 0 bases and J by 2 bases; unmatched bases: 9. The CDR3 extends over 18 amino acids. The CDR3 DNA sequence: TGCGCCAGCAGTGAGTCGTTAATAGCGGGGGGGAAAGCCTACGAGCAGTACTTC. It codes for CASSESLIAGGKAYEQYF.

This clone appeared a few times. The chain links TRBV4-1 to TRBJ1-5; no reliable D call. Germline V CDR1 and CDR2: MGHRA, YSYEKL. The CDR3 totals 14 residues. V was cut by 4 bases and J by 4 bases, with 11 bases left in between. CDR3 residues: CASSPYDGNQPQHF. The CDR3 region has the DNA TGCGCCAGCAGCCCCTACGACGGGAATCAGCCCCAGCATTTT.

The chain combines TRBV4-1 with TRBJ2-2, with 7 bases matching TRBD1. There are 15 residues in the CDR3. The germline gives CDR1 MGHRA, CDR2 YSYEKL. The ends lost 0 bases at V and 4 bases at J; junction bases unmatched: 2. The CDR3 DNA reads TGCGCCAGCAGCCAAGAGACAGGGAGCACCGGGGAGCTGTTTTTT. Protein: CASSQETGSTGELFF.

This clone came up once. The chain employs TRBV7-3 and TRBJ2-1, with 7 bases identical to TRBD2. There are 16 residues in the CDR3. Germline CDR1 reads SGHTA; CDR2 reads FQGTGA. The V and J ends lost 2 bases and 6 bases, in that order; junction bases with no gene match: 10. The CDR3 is CASSLGWDYTSNEQFF. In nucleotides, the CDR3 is TGTGCCAGCAGCTTAGGTTGGGACTACACCTCCAATGAGCAGTTCTTC.

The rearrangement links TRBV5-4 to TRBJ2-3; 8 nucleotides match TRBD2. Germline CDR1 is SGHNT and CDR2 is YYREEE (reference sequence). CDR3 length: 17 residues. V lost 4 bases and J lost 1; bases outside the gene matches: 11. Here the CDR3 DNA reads TGTGCCAGCAGCCCGGGGGGGGGAGGGTCGGGCACAGATACGCAGTATTTT. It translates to CASSPGGGGSGTDTQYF.

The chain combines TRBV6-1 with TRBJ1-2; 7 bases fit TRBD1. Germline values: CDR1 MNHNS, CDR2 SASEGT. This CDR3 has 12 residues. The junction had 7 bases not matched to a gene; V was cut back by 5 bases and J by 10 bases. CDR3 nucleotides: TGTGCCAGCAGTCCCAGGGGGGTTTACTACACCTTC. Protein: CASSPRGVYYTF.

The CDR3 coding sequence is TGTGCCAGCAGCAGGGTGCTTTCCACTGAAGCTTTCTTT. Protein sequence: CASSRVLSTEAFF. This chain connects TRBV27 to TRBJ1-1; TRBD1 might be the D (5 bases). This CDR3 has 13 amino acids. Looked up from germline, CDR1 is MNHEY and CDR2 is SMNVEV (reference sequence). The V and J ends lost 6 bases and 4 bases respectively, with 12 bases between them.

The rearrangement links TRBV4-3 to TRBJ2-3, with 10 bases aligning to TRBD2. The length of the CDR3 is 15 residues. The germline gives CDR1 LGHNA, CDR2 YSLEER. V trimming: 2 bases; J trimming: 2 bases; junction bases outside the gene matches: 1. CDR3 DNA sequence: TGCGCCAGCAGCCAACTAGCGGGGGCCACAGATACGCAGTATTTT. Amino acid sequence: CASSQLAGATDTQYF.

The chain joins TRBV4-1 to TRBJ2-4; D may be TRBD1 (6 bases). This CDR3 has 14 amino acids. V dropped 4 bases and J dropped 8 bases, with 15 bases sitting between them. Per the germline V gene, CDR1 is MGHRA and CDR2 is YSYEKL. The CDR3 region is CASSPRDTGDIQYF. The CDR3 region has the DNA TGCGCCAGCAGCCCCCGGGACACTGGGGACATTCAGTACTTC.

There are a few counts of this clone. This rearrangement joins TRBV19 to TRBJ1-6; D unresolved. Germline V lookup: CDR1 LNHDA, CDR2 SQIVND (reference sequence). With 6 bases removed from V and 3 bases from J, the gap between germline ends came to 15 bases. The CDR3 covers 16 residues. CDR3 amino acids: CASSPRGVLYNSPLHF. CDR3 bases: TGTGCCAGTAGCCCACGCGGGGTTCTCTATAATTCACCCCTCCACTTT.